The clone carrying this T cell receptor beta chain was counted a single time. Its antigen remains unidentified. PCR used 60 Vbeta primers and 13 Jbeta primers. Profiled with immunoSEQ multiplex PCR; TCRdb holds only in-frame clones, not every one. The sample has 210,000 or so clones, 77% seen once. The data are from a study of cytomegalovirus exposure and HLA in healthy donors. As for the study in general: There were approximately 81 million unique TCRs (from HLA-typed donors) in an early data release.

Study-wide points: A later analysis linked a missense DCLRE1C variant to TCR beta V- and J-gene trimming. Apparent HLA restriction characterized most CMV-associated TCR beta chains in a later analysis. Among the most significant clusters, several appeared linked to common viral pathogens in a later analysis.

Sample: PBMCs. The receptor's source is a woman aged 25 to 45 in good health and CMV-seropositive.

The CDR3 is CASSWASILNTGELFF. Here the CDR3 DNA reads TGTGCCAGCAGCTGGGCATCCATCCTGAACACCGGGGAGCTGTTTTTT. The gene calls are TRBV7-2 and TRBJ2-2; D not certain. Germline V lookup: CDR1 SGHTA, CDR2 FQGNSA. The ends were cut back, 4 bases at V and 1 base at J, with 13 bases in the middle. The CDR3 has 16 residues. The full variable domain, its missing parts supplied by reference TRBV7-2 and TRBJ2-2, is GAGVSQSPSNKVTEKGKDVELRCDPISGHTALYWYRQSLGQGLEFLIYFQGNSAPDKSGLPSDRFSAERTGGSVSTLTIQRTQQEDSAVYLCASSWASILNTGELFFGEGSRLTVL.